The sequence of this T cell receptor beta chain was determined in a study of blood T cells in healthy people across ages. Overall study findings and caveats: The fall in TCR beta diversity per million T cells was roughly linear with age.

It was with a sample-barcoded 5' primer and a J-beta primer mix that a second PCR of about 6 to 12 cycles was run. Each of the cDNA molecules was tagged by a template-switch adaptor with 12 random nucleotides. TCRdb passed the 5' RACE reads through MiXCR, listing each CDR3 protein once. This table holds around 990,000 distinct CDR3 sequences, around two fifths found once. PBMCs were isolated at a quantity of at least 6 million per sample. Germline CDR1 reads MNHEY; CDR2 reads SVGAGI. The germline V and J ends were trimmed by 0 bases and 0 bases, with 18 bases remaining between them. The CDR3 length is 19 residues. A word on this clonotype: Its specificity is not known.

This TCR was sampled from a man aged 18 to 30 in good health. This chain uses TRBV6-5 with TRBJ1-5, with D possibly matching TRBD1 (5 bases). The sample taken for sequencing was blood. The CDR3 loop reads CASSYSEDKGPDSNQPQHF. For the CDR3, the DNA is TGTGCCAGCAGTTACTCCGAGGACAAGGGGCCCGATAGCAATCAGCCCCAGCATTTT.